The 25 T cell receptor beta chains presented below share a single source sample, sequenced in a study of blood T cell repertoires in COVID-19 (dated by TCRdb to between 2020 and 2021). The library was produced with the immunoSEQ multiplex PCR assay. TCRdb took this table from immuneACCESS and kept in-frame rearrangements with V and J called. Such tables lack part of the clones; where checked against another copy, unresolved V genes explain under half of the gap, and the rest is unexplained. The sample table holds under 120,000 clones, of which roughly 80% were seen once. The ten most abundant clones make up 20% to 25% of the sample. Sequencing input: peripheral blood. The receptors were sampled from a man between 65 and 85 years old with active or convalescent COVID-19.

The rearrangement links TRBV3-1 (or the pseudogene TRBV3-2) to TRBJ1-2; no clear D gene. Germline CDR1 is LGHDT and CDR2 is YNNKEL (reference sequence). The CDR3 length is 12 residues. Trimming removed 1 base at V and 8 bases at J, with 8 bases between. CDR3 coding DNA: TGTGCCAGCAGCCAAGCCGGAGAGGGCTACACCTTC. It specifies CASSQAGEGYTF.

The rearrangement joins TRBV27 to TRBJ1-1; no definite D call. CDR1 and CDR2 (germline): MNHEY, SMNVEV (reference sequence). Trimming shortened V by 2 bases and J by 4 bases, and 11 bases separated the two germline ends. The CDR3 consists of 14 residues. The DNA for the CDR3 is TGTGCCAGCAGTTTAGAGGGCGGGAGCACTGAAGCTTTCTTT. Protein: CASSLEGGSTEAFF.

The rearrangement uses TRBV6-6 and TRBJ2-7, with 7 nucleotides matching TRBD1. The CDR3 covers 14 residues. V shed 5 bases and J 2 bases; nucleotides not matched to a gene: 6. The germline CDR1 and CDR2 sequences are MNHNY and SVGAGI (reference sequence). CDR3 in DNA: TGTGCCAGCAGTACTGGGGACAGACCCTACGAGCAGTACTTC. It encodes CASSTGDRPYEQYF.

The table lists this clone with a count of one. The gene calls are TRBV6-6 and TRBJ2-3, with a weak D call TRBD2 (5 bases). CDR1 and CDR2 from the germline V gene are MNHNY and SVGAGI (reference sequence). CDR3 length: 12 residues. Trimming shortened V by 5 bases and J by 5 bases, and 8 bases separated the two germline ends. CDR3 residues: CASSRTLDTQYF. In DNA form, the CDR3 reads TGTGCCAGCAGTCGGACTCTAGATACGCAGTATTTT.

This clone was seen once. This chain connects TRBV2 to TRBJ2-7; D gene ambiguous. The germline CDR1 and CDR2 sequences are SNHLY and FYNNEI. V lost 11 bases, J lost 0 bases, and 14 bases lay in between. The CDR3 runs to 13 residues. The CDR3 loop is CAYRPTVSYEQYF. The CDR3 DNA follows: TGTGCCTATCGACCGACTGTCTCCTACGAGCAGTACTTC.

The chain links TRBV9 to TRBJ2-1; D not resolved. This CDR3 spans 16 amino acids. The germline V gene encodes CDR1 SGDLS and CDR2 YYNGEE. Trimming cost V 0 bases and J 2 bases, with 12 bases left between them. The CDR3 DNA reads as TGTGCCAGCAGCGTAGGGCCAAAGAAGACCTACAATGAGCAGTTCTTC. This codes for CASSVGPKKTYNEQFF.

The gene calls are TRBV18 and TRBJ2-5, with 7 bases identical to TRBD2. CDR1 is KGHSH and CDR2 is LQKENI in the germline V gene. Trimming took 6 bases from V and 2 from J; bases not matched to a gene: 6. The CDR3 is 14 residues long. The CDR3 region has the DNA TGTGCCAGCTCCCCTACTAGCGAGCAAGAGACCCAGTACTTC. Its protein is CASSPTSEQETQYF.

The chain employs TRBV28 and TRBJ2-5; TRBD1 agrees at 7 bases. This CDR3 is built from 14 residues. From germline, CDR1 is MDHEN and CDR2 SYDVKM. With V trimmed by 4 bases and J by 4 bases, 6 bases remained unmatched. The chain's CDR3 is CASSSPGTAETQYF. In DNA, the CDR3 is TGTGCCAGCAGTTCCCCCGGGACAGCAGAGACCCAGTACTTC. Based on the CDR3 plus reference TRBV28 and TRBJ2-5, the full variable domain is DVKVTQSSRYLVKRTGEKVFLECVQDMDHENMFWYRQDPGLGLRLIYFSYDVKMKEKGDIPEGYSVSREKKERFSLILESASTNQTSMYLCASSSPGTAETQYFGPGTRLLVL.

The chain recombines TRBV7-9 with TRBJ1-2; D perhaps matches TRBD1 (5 bases). V gave up 4 bases and J gave up 2 bases, with 5 bases separating them. Germline V gives CDR1 SEHNR, CDR2 FQNEAQ (reference sequence). This CDR3 has 12 amino acids. The CDR3 sequence: CASSSGNYGYTF. The CDR3 DNA reads as TGTGCCAGCAGCTCAGGGAACTATGGCTACACCTTC.

This clone was counted once. This rearrangement joins TRBV7-3 to TRBJ2-7, with 10 bases that match TRBD2. Germline trimming cut 4 bases from V and 2 bases from J; bases unmatched to any gene: 5. CDR3 length equals 15 residues. Germline V CDR1 and CDR2: SGHTA, FQGTGA. The CDR3 region is CASSSPSGSPYEQYF. CDR3 nucleotide sequence: TGTGCCAGCAGCTCCCCTAGCGGGAGTCCCTACGAGCAGTACTTC.

This clone was picked up one time. The J gene is TRBJ1-2, the V gene TRBV5-5, with 7 bases matching TRBD1. CDR3 length: 14 residues. Losses at the gene ends were 4 bases for V and 2 bases for J; bases not matched to a gene: 5. Germline loops: CDR1 SGHKS, CDR2 YYEKEE (reference sequence). The CDR3 DNA sequence: TGTGCCAGCAGCCCTGACAGGGCGAACTATGGCTACACCTTC. Its translation: CASSPDRANYGYTF.

This clone showed up just a few times. V usage is TRBV10-1 and J usage is TRBJ1-1, with D tentatively TRBD1 (5 bases). Trimming shortened V by 3 bases and J by 8 bases, and 16 bases separated the two germline ends. The germline gives CDR1 WNHNN, CDR2 SYGVQD (reference sequence). The CDR3 has 14 residues. The CDR3 protein is CASSEGIPPGEAFF. The CDR3 nucleotides read TGCGCCAGCAGTGAAGGGATCCCGCCAGGGGAAGCTTTCTTT.

The chain recombines TRBV29-1 with TRBJ2-3, with 8 nucleotides matching TRBD2. The germline gives CDR1 SQVTM, CDR2 ANQGSEA. The CDR3 consists of 16 residues. J lost 2 bases, V lost 6 bases, and 13 bases had no gene match. CDR3 nucleotide sequence: TGCAGCGTGGCCCGTAGAGAGCGGGGGCACACAGATACGCAGTATTTT. Amino acids: CSVARRERGHTDTQYF.

The chain couples TRBV7-3 to TRBJ2-1; 13 bases line up with TRBD2. The V gene end was trimmed by 5 bases and the J gene end by 6 bases; junction bases not matched to a gene: 4. Germline-derived CDR1 and CDR2 are SGHTA and FQGTGA. CDR3 length equals 15 residues. CDR3: CASSPTSGGANEQFF. As DNA, the CDR3 is TGTGCCAGCAGCCCAACTAGCGGGGGGGCCAATGAGCAGTTCTTC.

This clone was found once. This rearrangement joins TRBV14 to TRBJ2-7, with TRBD2 as a possible D gene (5 bases). This CDR3 has 15 amino acids. CDR1 and CDR2 from the germline V gene are SGHDN and FVKESK. V lost 0 bases, J lost 0 bases, and 9 bases lay in between. CDR3 loop: CASSQEEVFSYEQYF. DNA for the CDR3: TGTGCCAGCAGCCAAGAGGAGGTTTTCTCCTACGAGCAGTACTTC.

As for this clone: This sample also contains other DNA sequences that code for the same CDR3. This chain uses TRBV5-1 with TRBJ1-1, with D possibly matching TRBD1 (5 bases). The CDR3 covers 12 residues. V lost 0 bases, J lost 8 bases, and 8 bases lay in between. The germline gives CDR1 SGHRS, CDR2 YFSETQ. CDR3 sequence reads: CASSLEQGEAFF. The CDR3 DNA sequence: TGCGCCAGCAGCTTGGAGCAGGGAGAAGCTTTCTTT.

The sample holds a few counts of this clone. The chain recombines TRBV18 with TRBJ2-7; 14 nucleotides align to TRBD2. This CDR3 comprises 16 residues. Germline CDR1 reads KGHSH; CDR2 reads LQKENI. V was clipped by 2 bases and J by 5 bases; unmatched bases: 5. CDR3 in amino acids: CASSPGTSGRANEQYF. For the CDR3, the DNA is TGTGCCAGCTCACCAGGGACTAGCGGGAGAGCCAACGAGCAGTACTTC.

This clone was seen just once. The V gene is TRBV12-5, the J gene TRBJ2-2; 9 nucleotides align to TRBD1. CDR1 LGHNT and CDR2 FRNRAP come from the germline V gene. Trimming removed 5 bases from V and 4 bases from J; junction bases left unmatched: 8. The CDR3 is 16 amino acids. The DNA of the CDR3 is TGTGCTAGTGGTATTTACAGGGGGCGAGGCACCGGGGAGCTGTTTTTT. Its protein is CASGIYRGRGTGELFF.

The genes are TRBV7-9 and TRBJ1-3; no clear D gene. Germline assignment: CDR1 SEHNR and CDR2 FQNEAQ (reference sequence). The CDR3 has 15 residues. Trimming took 2 bases from V and 0 from J, leaving 8 bases between them. CDR3 nucleotides: TGTGCCAGCAGCTTACAGGACTTCTCTGGAAACACCATATATTTT. Amino acid sequence: CASSLQDFSGNTIYF. The entire variable domain, with the rest obtained from reference TRBV7-9 and TRBJ1-3, is as follows: DTGVSQNPRHKITKRGQNVTFRCDPISEHNRLYWYRQTLGQGPEFLTYFQNEAQLEKSRLLSDRFSAERPKGSFSTLEIQRTEQGDSAMYLCASSLQDFSGNTIYFGEGSWLTVV.

The chain links TRBV7-8 to TRBJ1-2; D possibly corresponds to TRBD1 (5 bases). Between the trimmed V and J ends, which lost 5 bases and 6 bases, there was a span of 16 bases. The CDR3 contains 14 residues. CDR1 is SGHVS and CDR2 is FQNEAQ in the germline V gene. The CDR3 DNA sequence: TGTGCCAGCAGCCGAGGGGCGAGCTACGATGGCTACACCTTC. It specifies CASSRGASYDGYTF.

The table lists this clone with a count of one. The V and J genes are TRBV12-2 and TRBJ1-1; the D call in the table, TRBD1, was not verified against the DNA. TRBV12-2 is assigned pseudogene status. The CDR3 totals 15 residues. CDR3 amino acids: CASRTDTGEITEAFF. CDR3 DNA: TGTGCAAGTCGCACTGATACAGGGGAAATCACTGAAGCTTTCTTT.

V and J are TRBV28 and TRBJ2-3; maybe TRBD1 (6 bases). V lost 6 bases, J lost 2 bases, and 12 bases lay in between. CDR1 MDHEN and CDR2 SYDVKM come from the germline V gene. The CDR3 has 14 amino acids. This CDR3 is CASRSQGTTDTQYF. The CDR3 region has the DNA TGTGCCAGCAGATCTCAGGGGACCACAGATACGCAGTATTTT. Using reference TRBV28 and TRBJ2-3 for the parts outside the CDR3, the full variable domain is DVKVTQSSRYLVKRTGEKVFLECVQDMDHENMFWYRQDPGLGLRLIYFSYDVKMKEKGDIPEGYSVSREKKERFSLILESASTNQTSMYLCASRSQGTTDTQYFGPGTRLTVL.

This clone was observed a handful of times. The gene calls are TRBV7-9 and TRBJ2-5; the D gene is possibly TRBD2 (5 bases). The V end lost 3 bases, the J end lost 3 bases, and 17 bases lay between the germline ends. CDR1 is SEHNR and CDR2 is FQNEAQ in the germline V gene (reference sequence). The length of the CDR3 is 16 residues. CDR3 sequence reads: CASSFGGPRTKETQYF. The CDR3 DNA is TGTGCCAGCAGCTTCGGCGGGCCCCGCACTAAAGAGACCCAGTACTTC.

A note on this clone: One end of the junction is discordant with germline, which a read error may explain. CDR3 in amino acids: CAVSGTGDEGYSF. CDR3 DNA: TGCGCGGTTTCTGGGACAGGTGACGAGGGCTACTCCTTC. The chain couples TRBV5-1 to TRBJ1-2, with 8 bases that match TRBD1. This CDR3 contains 13 residues. Germline V gene sequence: CDR1 SGHRS, CDR2 YFSETQ.

The chain uses TRBV4-1 and TRBJ2-7; D uncertain. The CDR3 consists of 15 residues. Trimming pared 2 bases from V and 6 bases from J, leaving 17 bases between. Germline values: CDR1 MGHRA, CDR2 YSYEKL. The DNA for the CDR3 is TGCGCCAGCAGCCAAAGTCAGGCTCTGACCGCCGAGCAGTACTTC. Translating gives CASSQSQALTAEQYF.